These 8 T cell receptor beta chains share one sample of origin, sequenced in a study of somatic mutations in cytotoxic T cells in rheumatoid arthritis (TCRdb year 2017). The library was made by the immunoSEQ multiplex PCR assay. Not all clones reach the TCRdb copy of this immuneACCESS table, which keeps in-frame sequences only. Checked studies attribute under half of the gap to unresolved V genes and leave the rest unexplained. The sample table holds tens of thousands of clones, of which around four fifths were seen once. Of the sample, around 8.3% falls within the top ten clones. Sequencing input: CD8+ T cells sorted from blood. These receptors were collected from an adult with rheumatoid arthritis.

The J gene is TRBJ2-7, the V gene TRBV19; D call uncertain. Trimming stripped 1 base from V and 0 bases from J, with 10 bases between. Germline V gene lookup returns CDR1 LNHDA and CDR2 SQIVND (reference sequence). This CDR3 comprises 15 residues. In nucleotides, the CDR3 is TGTGCCAGTAGTATAGGTAGCCGTAGCTCCTACGAGCAGTACTTC. The encoded protein is CASSIGSRSSYEQYF. Looking up the rest from reference TRBV19 and TRBJ2-7 gives the full variable domain: DGGITQSPKYLFRKEGQNVTLSCEQNLNHDAMYWYRQDPGQGLRLIYYSQIVNDFQKGDIAEGYSVSREKKESFPLTVTSAQKNPTAFYLCASSIGSRSSYEQYFGPGTRLTVT.

This chain joins TRBV11-3 and TRBJ2-1; D is ambiguous. The CDR3 has 15 residues. CDR1 is SGHNT, CDR2 YENEEA, per germline. V lost 2 bases, J lost 6 bases, and 14 bases lay in between. The CDR3 nucleotides read TGTGCCAGCAGCTTATCCCCCACTGGAGCCAATGAGCAGTTCTTC. This encodes CASSLSPTGANEQFF.

This chain links TRBV4-2 with TRBJ1-2; no clear D. The V and J ends lost 1 base and 2 bases respectively, with 11 bases between them. The CDR3 is 15 residues long. In germline, CDR1 is LGHNA, CDR2 YNFKEQ. CDR3 region: CASSQGPQRNYGYTF. CDR3 bases: TGTGCCAGCAGCCAAGGCCCTCAGAGGAACTATGGCTACACCTTC.

The chain joins TRBV18 to TRBJ2-7; 15 bases are a match to TRBD2. Losses at the gene ends were 3 bases for V and 3 bases for J; bases not matched to a gene: 6. CDR1 and CDR2 (germline): KGHSH, LQKENI. The CDR3 totals 17 residues. The CDR3 spells CASSPGTSGGSDYEQYF. In nucleotides, the CDR3 is TGTGCCAGCTCACCCGGGACTAGCGGGGGGTCTGACTACGAGCAGTACTTC.

V gene TRBV13 combines with J gene TRBJ1-1; 7 positions match TRBD1. The CDR3 extends over 14 amino acids. The germline V gene encodes CDR1 PRHDT and CDR2 FYEKMQ (reference sequence). J lost 5 bases, V lost 5 bases, and 8 bases had no gene match. CDR3 DNA sequence: TGTGCCAGCAGCCACGGGACAGCCAAGACTGAAGCTTTCTTT. Translated, it gives CASSHGTAKTEAFF.

V and J are TRBV11-2 and TRBJ1-1, with D tentatively TRBD1 (5 bases). Germline CDR1 and CDR2: SGHAT and FQNNGV. This CDR3 has 14 amino acids. With 6 bases removed from V and 4 bases from J, the gap between germline ends came to 15 bases. CDR3 bases: TGTGCCAGCAGACCCCCCGTTGGGGGCACTGAAGCTTTCTTT. Residues: CASRPPVGGTEAFF.

There are a few counts of this clone. The genes are TRBV4-1 and TRBJ2-7; D is unresolved. The germline V and J ends were trimmed by 1 base and 3 bases, with 7 bases remaining between them. Looked up from germline, CDR1 is MGHRA and CDR2 is YSYEKL. The CDR3 totals 13 residues. As DNA, the CDR3 is TGCGCCAGCAGCCAAGCGAGGAACTACGAGCAGTACTTC. Its protein is CASSQARNYEQYF.

The V and J genes are TRBV11-2 and TRBJ2-1; 8 nucleotides line up with TRBD1. CDR1 is SGHAT and CDR2 is FQNNGV in the germline V gene. The J segment lost 8 bases and the V segment lost 5 bases, leaving 11 bases of the junction unmatched. This CDR3 contains 15 residues. The CDR3: CASSLPGQALYEQFF. The DNA of the CDR3 is TGTGCCAGCAGCCTACCGGGACAGGCTTTGTATGAGCAGTTCTTC.